The 17 T cell receptor beta chains in this list originate from one sample, sequenced in a study of blood T cell repertoires in COVID-19. Sequencing used immunoSEQ multiplex PCR; TCRdb keeps in-frame clones, though not all of them. The data hold about 42,000 clones, with roughly 80% observed a single time. Sequences were obtained from peripheral blood. The receptors shown here come from a woman in her 70s with acute or convalescent COVID-19.

This clone was picked up a small number of times. J is TRBJ2-1 and V is TRBV11-2; 12 nucleotides agree with TRBD1. CDR3 length equals 16 residues. J lost 7 bases, V lost 2 bases, and 6 bases had no gene match. The germline V gene has CDR1 SGHAT and CDR2 FQNNGV. The CDR3 region has the DNA TGTGCCAGCAGCTTACGGGGACAGGGGGCTCTGAATGAGCAGTTCTTC. It specifies CASSLRGQGALNEQFF.

This clone was seen just once. The chain combines TRBV28 with TRBJ1-5, with 11 positions matching TRBD1. The V segment lost 2 bases and the J segment 6 bases; nucleotides outside the gene matches: 9. The CDR3 length is 17 residues. Germline V gene data show CDR1 as MDHEN and CDR2 as SYDVKM. The CDR3 DNA sequence: TGTGCCAGCAGTTTACTTGGACAGGGGGCGAGGGGTCAGCCCCAGCATTTT. Its protein product is CASSLLGQGARGQPQHF.

This clone was seen just once. The chain carries TRBV7-9 and TRBJ1-3, with D unclear. The CDR3 length is 15 residues. Deletions cut 1 base from V and 4 bases from J, with 11 bases between. CDR1 and CDR2 from the germline V gene are SEHNR and FQNEAQ (reference sequence). Written as DNA, the CDR3 is TGTGCCAGCAGCTTAGTATCGGGAGGAGGAAACACCATATATTTT. Its protein is CASSLVSGGGNTIYF.

DNA for the CDR3: TGTGCCACCAGTGCCCCGACAGGGTTGGGGGAGCTGTTTTTT. Translated, it gives CATSAPTGLGELFF. The chain links TRBV24-1 to TRBJ2-2, with 7 bases that match TRBD1. The germline V gene has CDR1 KGHDR and CDR2 SFDVKD. CDR3 size: 14 residues. J lost 8 bases, V lost 5 bases, and 7 bases had no gene match.

This clone was detected only a few times. The chain uses TRBV18 and TRBJ2-7; TRBD1 matches at 8 bases. The junction had 5 bases not matched to a gene; V was cut back by 3 bases and J by 4 bases. CDR3 length: 14 amino acids. Looked up from germline, CDR1 is KGHSH and CDR2 is LQKENI. The CDR3 reads CASSPGQVSYEQYF. The DNA for the CDR3 is TGTGCCAGCTCACCGGGACAGGTGTCATACGAGCAGTACTTC.

This clone was seen a few times. The J gene is TRBJ1-1, the V gene TRBV29-1, with D possibly TRBD1 on 6 matching bases. The germline V gene encodes CDR1 SQVTM and CDR2 ANQGSEA. Trimming shortened V by 0 bases and J by 11 bases, and 16 bases separated the two germline ends. The CDR3 covers 13 residues. CDR3 loop: CSVEDRAGDFAFF. DNA of the CDR3: TGCAGCGTTGAAGATCGGGCAGGGGATTTTGCTTTCTTT.

The J gene is TRBJ2-7, the V gene TRBV6-2 or TRBV6-3, with 12 bases that match TRBD2. This CDR3 has 14 residues. Germline CDR1 MNHEY, CDR2 SVGEGT. V lost 2 bases and J lost 5; bases outside the gene matches: 1. The chain's CDR3 is CASSYGLAGNEQYF. The CDR3 coding sequence is TGTGCCAGCAGTTACGGACTAGCGGGGAACGAGCAGTACTTC.

The chain joins TRBV30 to TRBJ2-5, with D perhaps TRBD1 (6 bases). Near its end, the DNA agrees better with TRBJ2-7, so the J call may be wrong. The CDR3 is made up of 14 amino acids. Germline values: CDR1 GTSNPN, CDR2 SVGIG (reference sequence). CDR3 nucleotides: TGTGCCTGGAGTGTCCCTCCGTACAGGGACGAGCAGTACTTC. It yields the protein CAWSVPPYRDEQYF.

This rearrangement joins TRBV7-8 to TRBJ2-7; weak D call: TRBD2 (6 bases). Germline assignment: CDR1 SGHVS and CDR2 FQNEAQ. This CDR3 has 15 residues. Trimming pared 2 bases from V and 4 bases from J, leaving 15 bases between. The CDR3 bases are TGTGCCAGCAGCTTAACTCCGGGAGTCGGGTACGAGCAGTACTTC. Translation gives CASSLTPGVGYEQYF. Full variable domain (missing parts from reference TRBV7-8 and TRBJ2-7): GAGVSQSPRYKVAKRGQDVALRCDPISGHVSLFWYQQALGQGPEFLTYFQNEAQLDKSGLPSDRFFAERPEGSVSTLKIQRTQQEDSAVYLCASSLTPGVGYEQYFGPGTRLTVT.

This clone was seen only once. The chain combines TRBV10-3 with TRBJ2-7, with a tentative D call TRBD2 (5 bases). The CDR3 has 15 amino acids. Germline CDR1 ENHRY, CDR2 SYGVKD. V lost 11 bases, J lost 12 bases, and 32 bases lay in between. CDR3 protein: CAVRADFGLSLGWYF. The CDR3 coding sequence is TGTGCCGTCCGCGCGGACTTCGGACTCTCACTCGGGTGGTACTTC.

This rearrangement joins TRBV28 to TRBJ1-1, with no clear D. Germline V lookup: CDR1 MDHEN, CDR2 SYDVKM. V shed 6 bases and J shed 0 bases, with 5 bases lying between them. This CDR3 spans 12 amino acids. The DNA of the CDR3 is TGTGCCAGCAGGGGCGTGAACACTGAAGCTTTCTTT. Its translation is CASRGVNTEAFF.

This clone turned up a few times. V usage is TRBV3-1 (or the pseudogene TRBV3-2) and J usage is TRBJ1-1, with TRBD1 matching 7 bases. The CDR3 is made up of 17 amino acids. With V trimmed by 5 bases and J by 10 bases, 22 bases remained unmatched. Germline-derived CDR1 and CDR2 are LGHDT and YNNKEL (reference sequence). The CDR3 coding sequence is TGTGCCAGCAGCTCATCGCACGAGCGAAAGGACAGGACGGGAGCTTTCTTT. It codes for CASSSSHERKDRTGAFF.

This chain links TRBV2 with TRBJ1-5; 7 nucleotides agree with TRBD1. V lost 7 bases, J lost 7 bases, and 10 bases stayed unmatched. Looked up from germline, CDR1 is SNHLY and CDR2 is FYNNEI. The CDR3 has 14 residues. This chain's CDR3 is CASNPQGGGQPQHF. The CDR3 DNA sequence: TGTGCCAGCAACCCCCAGGGGGGTGGACAGCCCCAGCATTTT.

The genes are TRBV2 and TRBJ2-2, with D maybe TRBD2 (6 bases). The CDR3 spans 15 residues. Germline V lookup: CDR1 SNHLY, CDR2 FYNNEI. The V gene lost 7 bases and the J gene lost 4 bases, with 16 bases spanning the gap. In nucleotides, the CDR3 is TGTGCCAGCACTGAGACTAGTTCGGGCACCGGGGAGCTGTTTTTT. This translates into CASTETSSGTGELFF.

The chain joins TRBV11-1 to TRBJ2-2, with 9 bases matching TRBD1. The germline V gene has CDR1 SGHAT and CDR2 FQDESV (reference sequence). V dropped 5 bases and J dropped 6; count of bases not matched to a gene: 4. CDR3 length: 14 amino acids. In DNA form, the CDR3 reads TGTGCCAGCAGCCGGACAGGGGTGGCCGGGGAGCTGTTTTTT. It translates to CASSRTGVAGELFF.

The chain links TRBV19 to TRBJ1-5, with TRBD1 matching over 9 bases. Looked up from germline, CDR1 is LNHDA and CDR2 is SQIVND (reference sequence). This CDR3 region has 18 residues. The ends lost 1 base at V and 3 bases at J; junction bases unmatched: 10. CDR3 DNA: TGTGCCAGTAGTATAGGTCGTGACGGACAGGGGCCCAATCAGCCCCAGCATTTT. Its protein is CASSIGRDGQGPNQPQHF.

V gene TRBV9 combines with J gene TRBJ2-1; maybe TRBD2 (6 bases). Germline V gene data show CDR1 as SGDLS and CDR2 as YYNGEE. Trimming left V 0 bases short and J 15 bases short, with 19 bases between. The length of the CDR3 is 14 residues. CDR3 region: CASSVGVAVEGMFF. CDR3 in DNA: TGTGCCAGCAGCGTAGGAGTAGCGGTCGAGGGTATGTTCTTC.